The 26 T cell receptor beta chains listed next were all sequenced from one sample in a study of blood T cell repertoires in COVID-19. Profiling relied on immunoSEQ multiplex PCR, and the TCRdb table lists in-frame clones only, not all of them. The repertoire holds a few hundred thousand clones, with roughly 91% as singletons. Material: PBMCs or T cells enriched from blood (not recorded which). These TCRs come from a woman between 18 and 29 years old who had recovered from COVID-19.

This clone was seen only a few times. The chain couples TRBV13 to TRBJ2-3; D is possibly TRBD2 (6 bases). The germline gives CDR1 PRHDT, CDR2 FYEKMQ (reference sequence). This CDR3 is built from 14 residues. Trimming left V 5 bases short and J 0 bases short, with 9 bases between. CDR3 nucleotide sequence: TGTGCCAGCAGCGAGACTAGGAGCACAGATACGCAGTATTTT. It yields the protein CASSETRSTDTQYF.

The chain carries TRBV9 and TRBJ2-7; TRBD2 matches at 9 bases. Trimming cost V 4 bases and J 5 bases; bases outside gene matches: 13. The CDR3 length is 16 residues. Looked up from germline, CDR1 is SGDLS and CDR2 is YYNGEE. This CDR3 is CASSPLVRGGAHEQYF. The CDR3 DNA sequence: TGTGCCAGCAGCCCCCTGGTTCGCGGGGGGGCCCACGAGCAGTACTTC.

The chain joins TRBV11-2 to TRBJ2-7; 9 bases map to TRBD2. V was pared by 2 bases and J by 3 bases, with 5 bases of the junction left unmatched. The germline V gene encodes CDR1 SGHAT and CDR2 FQNNGV. This CDR3 contains 15 residues. The CDR3 loop is CASSLFAGGIYEQYF. The CDR3 DNA is TGTGCCAGCAGCTTATTTGCGGGGGGGATCTACGAGCAGTACTTC.

The chain has TRBV5-4 and TRBJ2-2; D call uncertain. V gave up 0 bases and J gave up 0 bases, with 6 bases separating them. Germline assignment: CDR1 SGHNT and CDR2 YYREEE (reference sequence). CDR3 length equals 15 residues. CDR3 nucleotides: TGTGCCAGCAGCTTGGGGGCTTCGAACACCGGGGAGCTGTTTTTT. This sequence encodes CASSLGASNTGELFF.

The chain employs TRBV27 and TRBJ1-1, with D uncertain. Trimming took 11 bases from V and 3 from J, leaving 19 bases between them. Germline values: CDR1 MNHEY, CDR2 SMNVEV (reference sequence). This CDR3 is 14 amino acids long. CDR3 protein: CARKPGLWDTEAFF. DNA for the CDR3: TGTGCCCGAAAACCAGGCCTGTGGGACACTGAAGCTTTCTTT.

V is TRBV19 and J is TRBJ1-5; 7 bases agree with TRBD1. CDR1 and CDR2 from the germline V gene are LNHDA and SQIVND (reference sequence). With V trimmed by 7 bases and J by 5 bases, 5 bases remained unmatched. This CDR3 has 13 amino acids. The CDR3 spells CASTTGVYQPQHF. In DNA form, the CDR3 reads TGTGCCAGTACCACAGGGGTTTATCAGCCCCAGCATTTT.

This clone was found once. V gene TRBV2 combines with J gene TRBJ1-5, with D hard to call. Germline V gene sequence: CDR1 SNHLY, CDR2 FYNNEI. Between the trimmed V and J ends, which lost 6 bases and 0 bases, there was a span of 3 bases. The CDR3 loop spans 12 amino acids. The CDR3 sequence: CASRYSNQPQHF. The CDR3 DNA follows: TGTGCCAGCAGATATAGCAATCAGCCCCAGCATTTT.

J is TRBJ2-2 and V is TRBV18; 8 nucleotides match TRBD2. The CDR3 totals 16 residues. The germline gives CDR1 KGHSH, CDR2 LQKENI. The V segment lost 3 bases and the J segment 0 bases; nucleotides outside the gene matches: 3. The chain's CDR3 is CASSPSGGPNTGELFF. The CDR3 DNA follows: TGTGCCAGCTCACCTTCGGGGGGGCCGAACACCGGGGAGCTGTTTTTT.

The chain uses TRBV27 and TRBJ2-5, with 10 bases identical to TRBD2. CDR3 length equals 15 residues. V lost 3 bases, J lost 0 bases, and 1 base stayed unmatched. From germline, CDR1 is MNHEY and CDR2 SMNVEV (reference sequence). CDR3 sequence: CASSLLAGDQETQYF. The CDR3 DNA follows: TGTGCCAGCAGTTTGCTAGCGGGGGACCAAGAGACCCAGTACTTC.

This clone has just one count. V and J are TRBV2 and TRBJ1-1, with D possibly TRBD1 on 5 matching bases. This CDR3 region has 16 residues. The V and J ends lost 8 bases and 5 bases respectively, with 24 bases between them. Germline V lookup: CDR1 SNHLY, CDR2 FYNNEI. CDR3 loop: CASYEGRAYIPTEAFF. The CDR3 region has the DNA TGTGCCAGCTATGAAGGCAGGGCCTATATACCAACTGAAGCTTTCTTT.

The V and J genes are TRBV4-1 and TRBJ2-4, with TRBD1 as a possible D gene (6 bases). The V and J ends lost 1 base and 0 bases respectively, with 16 bases between them. The length of the CDR3 is 18 residues. Germline assignment: CDR1 MGHRA and CDR2 YSYEKL. The CDR3, as DNA: TGCGCCAGCAGCCAAGTCGCCACAGGGATGGGAGCCAAAAACATTCAGTACTTC. Translated, it gives CASSQVATGMGAKNIQYF.

V is TRBV4-2 and J is TRBJ1-2, with 9 bases matching TRBD1. V shed 6 bases and J 4 bases; nucleotides not matched to a gene: 9. This CDR3 region has 15 residues. Germline CDR1 and CDR2: LGHNA and YNFKEQ. The DNA of the CDR3 is TGTGCCAGCAGATTGGAACAGGGGGCAATCTATGGCTACACCTTC. It yields the protein CASRLEQGAIYGYTF.

This chain joins TRBV9 and TRBJ1-1; TRBD1 aligns across 8 bases. After removal of 7 bases from V and 1 base from J, the junction contained 12 bases not matched to a gene. Germline-derived CDR1 and CDR2 are SGDLS and YYNGEE. The CDR3 extends over 16 amino acids. The CDR3 bases are TGTGCCAGCTCGAGAAGGCAGGGGGCCGGGAACACTGAAGCTTTCTTT. Residues: CASSRRQGAGNTEAFF.

The genes are TRBV4-1 and TRBJ1-6; the match to TRBD1 covers 10 bases. Germline lookup yields CDR1 MGHRA and CDR2 YSYEKL. This CDR3 comprises 15 residues. Trimming at V came to 3 bases and at J to 7 bases, leaving 3 bases not matched to a gene. The CDR3 region is CASSHRQGANSPLHF. The CDR3 region has the DNA TGCGCCAGCAGCCACCGACAGGGGGCCAATTCACCCCTCCACTTT.

V and J are TRBV5-5 and TRBJ1-2; tentative D call: TRBD1 (5 bases). The CDR3 consists of 14 residues. The germline gives CDR1 SGHKS, CDR2 YYEKEE (reference sequence). V dropped 0 bases and J dropped 3 bases, with 9 bases sitting between them. The chain's CDR3 is CASSLGGPDYGYTF. The CDR3 DNA reads as TGTGCCAGCAGCTTGGGGGGCCCCGACTATGGCTACACCTTC.

V and J are TRBV4-3 and TRBJ2-5; tentative D call: TRBD2 (5 bases). The CDR3 consists of 15 residues. CDR1 LGHNA and CDR2 YSLEER come from the germline V gene. V lost 2 bases to trimming and J lost 9 bases, with 19 bases between them. CDR3 in DNA: TGCGCCAGCAGCCAACGACCGGGATCGAAGAGACCCCAGTACTTC. The encoded protein is CASSQRPGSKRPQYF.

In this sample, this clone turned up once. The chain joins TRBV11-2 to TRBJ1-2; no firm D call. From germline, CDR1 is SGHAT and CDR2 FQNNGV. V lost 0 bases and J 2 bases, leaving 10 bases between the germline ends. The CDR3 is made up of 15 amino acids. The DNA of the CDR3 is TGTGCCAGCAGCTTAGATTTACCGGGAAACTATGGCTACACCTTC. Translation gives CASSLDLPGNYGYTF. Using reference TRBV11-2 and TRBJ1-2 for the parts outside the CDR3, the full variable domain is EAGVAQSPRYKIIEKRQSVAFWCNPISGHATLYWYQQILGQGPKLLIQFQNNGVVDDSQLPKDRFSAERLKGVDSTLKIQPAKLEDSAVYLCASSLDLPGNYGYTFGSGTRLTVV.

This sequence joins TRBV19 and TRBJ2-2; TRBD1 is a possible D gene (5 bases). V lost 9 bases to trimming and J lost 6 bases, with 17 bases between them. Looked up from germline, CDR1 is LNHDA and CDR2 is SQIVND (reference sequence). The CDR3 extends over 14 amino acids. This CDR3 reads CASRVGFAAGELFF. CDR3 in DNA: TGTGCCAGCAGGGTCGGGTTTGCCGCCGGGGAGCTGTTTTTT.

V is TRBV24-1 and J is TRBJ2-3, with 11 nucleotides matching TRBD1. Germline V gene lookup returns CDR1 KGHDR and CDR2 SFDVKD. J gave up 2 bases and V 7 bases, and 7 bases lay outside the gene matches. This CDR3 region has 16 residues. As DNA, the CDR3 is TGTGCCACCAGACCGGGACAGGGGGAATACACAGATACGCAGTATTTT. Encoded protein: CATRPGQGEYTDTQYF.

The chain carries TRBV11-3 and TRBJ1-5; D may be TRBD1 (6 bases). Germline CDR1 SGHNT, CDR2 YENEEA. The CDR3 has 15 amino acids. Between the trimmed V and J ends, which lost 2 bases and 1 base, there was a span of 9 bases. CDR3 in DNA: TGTGCCAGCAGCTTAAGGACAGCAAGCAATCAGCCCCAGCATTTT. Its translation: CASSLRTASNQPQHF.

This chain joins TRBV30 and TRBJ1-4; 7 bases line up with TRBD1. Trimming removed 5 bases from V and 5 bases from J; junction bases left unmatched: 8. Germline values: CDR1 GTSNPN, CDR2 SVGIG (reference sequence). The CDR3 length is 14 residues. The CDR3 reads CAWGVGQRNEKLFF. The DNA for the CDR3 is TGTGCCTGGGGGGTGGGACAGCGAAATGAAAAACTGTTTTTT.

The chain links TRBV14 to TRBJ1-1; a weak D match, TRBD1 (6 bases). Trimming stripped 0 bases from V and 3 bases from J, with 11 bases between. This CDR3 comprises 15 residues. Germline values: CDR1 SGHDN, CDR2 FVKESK. Here the CDR3 DNA reads TGTGCCAGCAGCCAAGACAGGGGTCCCGACACTGAAGCTTTCTTT. Its translation is CASSQDRGPDTEAFF. Full variable domain (outside the CDR3, taken from reference TRBV14 and TRBJ1-1): EAGVTQFPSHSVIEKGQTVTLRCDPISGHDNLYWYRRVMGKEIKFLLHFVKESKQDESGMPNNRFLAERTGGTYSTLKVQPAELEDSGVYFCASSQDRGPDTEAFFGQGTRLTVV.

The rearrangement uses TRBV6-5 and TRBJ1-6; D may be TRBD1 (6 bases). Trimming shortened V by 5 bases and J by 4 bases, and 12 bases separated the two germline ends. CDR1 is MNHEY and CDR2 is SVGAGI in the germline V gene. This CDR3 comprises 15 residues. The CDR3 spells CASSPGTPYNSPLHF. CDR3 coding DNA: TGTGCCAGCAGTCCAGGGACACCATATAATTCACCCCTCCACTTT.

This clone appeared a single time. This sequence joins TRBV9 and TRBJ2-3; 15 bases agree with TRBD2. The CDR3 runs 14 residues. Germline V gene data show CDR1 as SGDLS and CDR2 as YYNGEE. Trimming removed 0 bases from V and 14 bases from J; junction bases left unmatched: 4. The CDR3, as DNA: TGTGCCAGCAGCGTAGAAGGGACTAGCGGGGGGCCGTATTTT. Residues: CASSVEGTSGGPYF.

This clone was observed a handful of times. The CDR3 loop reads CATPTGTDRYGYTF. Written as DNA, the CDR3 is TGTGCCACCCCAACCGGGACAGATCGCTATGGCTACACCTTC. J is TRBJ1-2 and V is TRBV2; 7 bases fit TRBD1. In germline, CDR1 is SNHLY, CDR2 FYNNEI. Unmatched junction bases numbered 12, after V lost 10 bases and J lost 4 bases. The CDR3 length is 14 residues.

This clone showed up just once. Distinct nucleotide sequences in the sample also encode this CDR3. V is TRBV20-1 and J is TRBJ1-2; D possibly corresponds to TRBD1 (6 bases). The V gene's germline CDR1 is DFQATT and CDR2 SNEGSKA (reference sequence). The CDR3 runs 11 residues. Between the trimmed V and J ends, which lost 3 bases and 8 bases, there was a span of 10 bases. CDR3 sequence: CSASLQGGYTF. CDR3 bases: TGCAGTGCTAGTCTACAGGGAGGCTACACCTTC.